This TCR beta chain was documented in a study of cytomegalovirus exposure and HLA in healthy donors. The PCR made use of 60 Vbeta and 13 Jbeta primers. The data were produced by immunoSEQ multiplex PCR, yet TCRdb's version contains in-frame clones alone and is incomplete. Of 110,000 or so clones listed, roughly 80% were seen once; the top ten hold roughly 8.6%. General study findings and limits: Later analysis revealed greater clonal expansion in HLA-associated TCR beta chains than in equally common others. The availability of immune exposure information extended only to CMV serostatus.

In regard to this clone: Its antigen is undetermined.

The germline V gene encodes CDR1 MGHRA and CDR2 YSYEKL. The V and J ends lost 1 base and 2 bases, in that order; junction bases with no gene match: 3. This CDR3 spans 16 amino acids. This TCR was sampled from a woman aged 40 to 50 in good health and CMV-seropositive. The sequencing sample was made of PBMCs. V usage is TRBV4-1 and J usage is TRBJ2-3; 10 bases are a match to TRBD2. The CDR3 protein is CASSQATSGATDTQYF. Written as DNA, the CDR3 is TGCGCCAGCAGCCAAGCTACTAGCGGGGCCACAGATACGCAGTATTTT.